Sequencing of this T cell receptor beta chain was carried out in a study of regulatory T cells in long-lasting Graves disease. Time point: persistent/refractory GD, antithyroid drugs over 5 years with positive TRAb. PBMC-extracted RNA yielded the TCR library. The V and J ends lost 6 bases and 10 bases, in that order; junction bases with no gene match: 16. Germline CDR1 MDHEN, CDR2 SYDVKM. The CDR3 sequence is 15 residues long. Through Arm-PCR of CDR3 regions and iRepertoire HTBI primers, TCR beta libraries were built. TCRdb called the multiplex PCR reads again in MiXCR, with one record for every CDR3 protein. The data show 650,000 to 700,000 distinct CDR3 sequences, with approximately 31% seen just once and 40% to 50% held by the top ten. This clonotype has at least ten counts.

The chain is built from TRBV28 and TRBJ1-1; 8 positions match TRBD1. The sequence came from a female donor with Graves disease. The sample was peripheral blood mononuclear cells (PBMCs), taken when the disease was refractory, from a patient treated with antithyroid drugs. DNA for the CDR3: TGTGCCAGCAGGGTAACCGGGACAGGTTCCCCCGGAGCTTTCTTT. This encodes CASRVTGTGSPGAFF.